These 21 T cell receptor beta chains originate from one sample sequenced in a study of shared clonotypes between healthy human individuals. Assay used: immunoSEQ multiplex PCR; TCRdb lists only in-frame clones, some missing. This repertoire shows a few million clones, approximately 95% found once; its top ten account for about 0.37%. Material: naive CD4+ T cells from PBMCs. The sample's subset: CD45RA+ positively selected. These receptors all come from a young man in good health. Some clones in this sample may be carry-over from other donors' samples.

Comments on this clone: No conserved phenylalanine or tryptophan ends this CDR3, so it is likely a read error. No DNA is shown, since the ends of the CDR3 on it are uncertain; the CDR3 is the one TCRdb lists. The CDR3 loop is CASSPTFPYSAGL. The rearrangement uses TRBV5-6 and TRBJ1-3. CDR1 and CDR2 (germline): SGHDT, YYEEEE. The CDR3 is 13 amino acids long, termini counted.

The chain links TRBV7-2 to TRBJ1-3; D unclear. The CDR3 has 16 residues. Germline values: CDR1 SGHTA, CDR2 FQGNSA. Deletions cut 2 bases from V and 3 bases from J, with 14 bases between. This CDR3 is CASSLFGSRVGNTIYF. CDR3 bases: TGTGCCAGCAGCTTATTCGGGTCAAGGGTTGGAAACACCATATATTTT.

The J gene is TRBJ2-1, the V gene TRBV27; D might be TRBD1 or TRBD2, each matching 5 bases. CDR1 is MNHEY, CDR2 SMNVEV, per germline (reference sequence). Trimming stripped 4 bases from V and 9 bases from J, with 22 bases between. The CDR3 has 16 residues. CDR3 loop: CASSYGWSSKRGEQFF. Written as DNA, the CDR3 is TGTGCCAGCAGTTACGGGTGGAGTAGCAAGAGGGGTGAGCAGTTCTTC.

The chain employs TRBV11-1 and TRBJ2-5; D is undetermined. Germline CDR1 reads SGHAT; CDR2 reads FQDESV (reference sequence). The CDR3 spans 14 residues. The ends were cut back, 5 bases at V and 3 bases at J, with 13 bases in the middle. CDR3 sequence reads: CASSLAAAEETQYF. In DNA, the CDR3 is TGTGCCAGCAGCCTCGCCGCCGCGGAAGAGACCCAGTACTTC.

CDR3: CASRTLSSYGYTF. The CDR3 nucleotides read TGTGCCAGTAGAACCCTTAGTTCCTATGGCTACACCTTC. The rearrangement uses TRBV19 and TRBJ1-2; no reliable D call. Germline V gene data show CDR1 as LNHDA and CDR2 as SQIVND (reference sequence). The ends were cut back, 6 bases at V and 4 bases at J, with 12 bases in the middle. This CDR3 has 13 amino acids. The full variable domain, rest sourced from reference TRBV19 and TRBJ1-2, is DGGITQSPKYLFRKEGQNVTLSCEQNLNHDAMYWYRQDPGQGLRLIYYSQIVNDFQKGDIAEGYSVSREKKESFPLTVTSAQKNPTAFYLCASRTLSSYGYTFGSGTRLTVV.

This clone came up once. V and J are TRBV28 and TRBJ1-5; D remains unclear. The CDR3 runs to 14 residues. Between the trimmed V and J ends, which lost 5 bases and 6 bases, there was a span of 14 bases. Germline V gene data show CDR1 as MDHEN and CDR2 as SYDVKM. The CDR3 loop reads CASSTGVVPQPQHF. CDR3 DNA sequence: TGTGCCAGCAGTACCGGGGTAGTCCCTCAGCCCCAGCATTTT.

The chain recombines TRBV5-1 with TRBJ2-4; D gene ambiguous. V lost 4 bases to trimming and J lost 4 bases, with 9 bases between them. This CDR3 contains 13 residues. Germline-derived CDR1 and CDR2 are SGHRS and YFSETQ. As DNA, the CDR3 is TGCGCCAGCAGCACGGACGGGAAAAACATTCAGTACTTC. It translates to CASSTDGKNIQYF.

This rearrangement joins TRBV25-1 to TRBJ2-7; D unresolved. The CDR3 spans 11 residues. V dropped 2 bases and J dropped 5 bases, with 4 bases sitting between them. Germline lookup yields CDR1 MGHDK and CDR2 SYGVNS. As DNA, the CDR3 is TGTGCCAGCAGTGAAATGAACGAGCAGTACTTC. It specifies CASSEMNEQYF.

The chain joins TRBV5-4 to TRBJ1-4; D remains ambiguous. This CDR3 contains 14 residues. In germline, CDR1 is SGHNT, CDR2 YYREEE (reference sequence). V was shortened by 2 bases and J by 8 bases, with 13 bases between the two germline ends. CDR3 in amino acids: CASSLGGGGEKLFF. The CDR3 coding sequence is TGTGCCAGCAGCTTAGGAGGAGGCGGCGAAAAACTGTTTTTT.

As for this clone: This same CDR3 is encoded by further DNA sequences in the sample. The V call is TRBV18, the J call TRBJ2-2; TRBD1 agrees at 9 bases. The V gene's germline CDR1 is KGHSH and CDR2 LQKENI. The CDR3 runs 14 residues. The V gene end was trimmed by 3 bases and the J gene end by 6 bases; junction bases not matched to a gene: 2. CDR3 amino acids: CASSPGTGPGELFF. DNA for the CDR3: TGTGCCAGCTCACCCGGGACAGGGCCCGGGGAGCTGTTTTTT.

This sequence joins TRBV7-7 and TRBJ2-2; TRBD2 aligns across 10 bases. Unmatched junction bases numbered 5, after V lost 3 bases and J lost 7 bases. The CDR3 consists of 15 residues. Germline lookup yields CDR1 SSHAT and CDR2 FNYEAQ (reference sequence). The CDR3 region has the DNA TGTGCCAGCAGCTTCGGCCTAGCGGGAGTCGGGGAGCTGTTTTTT. Protein: CASSFGLAGVGELFF.

This clone was counted a single time. This chain links TRBV5-4 with TRBJ2-3, with a weak D call TRBD2 (5 bases). This CDR3 has 16 amino acids. V was cut by 0 bases and J by 0 bases, with 11 bases left in between. CDR1 is SGHNT and CDR2 is YYREEE in the germline V gene (reference sequence). DNA for the CDR3: TGTGCCAGCAGCTTGGGGGAGAGGATGAGCACAGATACGCAGTATTTT. It specifies CASSLGERMSTDTQYF.

The J gene is TRBJ2-5, the V gene TRBV7-3; 8 nucleotides match TRBD2. The CDR3 spans 17 residues. CDR1 and CDR2 (germline): SGHTA, FQGTGA. After removal of 1 base from V and 1 base from J, the junction contained 8 bases not matched to a gene. CDR3 nucleotides: TGTGCCAGCAGCTTAAGTTTAAGCGGGGGTGGCCAAGAGACCCAGTACTTC. Its protein is CASSLSLSGGGQETQYF.

Points on this clone: Other DNA sequences in this sample translate to the same CDR3. This chain uses TRBV5-1 with TRBJ2-7; TRBD2 matches 10 bases. Germline V gene data show CDR1 as SGHRS and CDR2 as YFSETQ. V was clipped by 2 bases and J by 4 bases; unmatched bases: 3. This CDR3 is 14 amino acids long. The CDR3 nucleotides read TGCGCCAGCAGCTTAGCGGGAGGGGGATACGAGCAGTACTTC. It is translated as CASSLAGGGYEQYF. Together with reference TRBV5-1 and TRBJ2-7, the CDR3 gives the full variable domain: KAGVTQTPRYLIKTRGQQVTLSCSPISGHRSVSWYQQTPGQGLQFLFEYFSETQRNKGNFPGRFSGRQFSNSRSEMNVSTLELGDSALYLCASSLAGGGYEQYFGPGTRLTVT.

Here the CDR3 DNA reads TGTGCCAGCCGCTCGGGACTAGCGGGAGCTGGGGCCAACGTCCTGACTTTC. It is translated as CASRSGLAGAGANVLTF. The J gene is TRBJ2-6, the V gene TRBV28; 14 positions agree with TRBD2. The germline gives CDR1 MDHEN, CDR2 SYDVKM. The CDR3 consists of 17 residues. V shed 8 bases, J shed 2 bases, and the junction held 5 bases outside the gene matches. Full variable domain (missing parts from reference TRBV28 and TRBJ2-6): DVKVTQSSRYLVKRTGEKVFLECVQDMDHENMFWYRQDPGLGLRLIYFSYDVKMKEKGDIPEGYSVSREKKERFSLILESASTNQTSMYLCASRSGLAGAGANVLTFGAGSRLTVL.

The chain joins TRBV28 to TRBJ2-3; 9 positions match TRBD1. After removal of 3 bases from V and 2 bases from J, the junction contained 9 bases not matched to a gene. The germline gives CDR1 MDHEN, CDR2 SYDVKM. The CDR3 is 17 amino acids. CDR3 DNA sequence: TGTGCCAGCAGTTTCACGCGGGACAGGGTGTTCACAGATACGCAGTATTTT. Translation gives CASSFTRDRVFTDTQYF.

J is TRBJ2-3 and V is TRBV6-4; D is uncertain. Trimming pared 2 bases from V and 3 bases from J, leaving 18 bases between. Germline V gives CDR1 MRHNA, CDR2 SNTAGT. This CDR3 has 17 residues. CDR3: CASSDRADRLSTDTQYF. CDR3 coding DNA: TGTGCCAGCAGTGACCGGGCAGATAGGTTGTCTACAGATACGCAGTATTTT.

The genes are TRBV7-6 and TRBJ2-1, with 9 bases that match TRBD2. This CDR3 spans 19 amino acids. From germline, CDR1 is SGHVS and CDR2 FNYEAQ. V shed 0 bases, J shed 2 bases, and the junction held 11 bases outside the gene matches. CDR3: CASSLAPSSGIGPYNEQFF. Here the CDR3 DNA reads TGTGCCAGCAGCTTAGCCCCCTCTAGCGGGATCGGGCCCTACAATGAGCAGTTCTTC. The entire variable domain, with the rest obtained from reference TRBV7-6 and TRBJ2-1, is as follows: GAGVSQSPRYKVTKRGQDVALRCDPISGHVSLYWYRQALGQGPEFLTYFNYEAQQDKSGLPNDRFSAERPEGSISTLTIQRTEQRDSAMYRCASSLAPSSGIGPYNEQFFGPGTRLTVL.

This clone occurred once. The rearrangement links TRBV28 to TRBJ2-7, with a weak D call TRBD1 (5 bases). Looked up from germline, CDR1 is MDHEN and CDR2 is SYDVKM. This CDR3 comprises 14 residues. The V gene lost 6 bases and the J gene lost 0 bases, with 12 bases spanning the gap. CDR3 residues: CASRERQISYEQYF. CDR3 nucleotide sequence: TGTGCCAGCAGAGAAAGACAGATCTCCTACGAGCAGTACTTC.

The CDR3 region has the DNA TGTGCCAGCAGTTTTTTGGCCGTGGGAGGCTACACCTTC. Its translation is CASSFLAVGGYTF. This rearrangement joins TRBV28 to TRBJ1-2; no firm D call. Trimming cost V 3 bases and J 8 bases, with 13 bases left between them. CDR1 and CDR2 from the germline V gene are MDHEN and SYDVKM. There are 13 residues in the CDR3.

In this sample, this clone turned up once. The chain recombines TRBV6-6 with TRBJ2-7; D is ambiguous. From germline, CDR1 is MNHNY and CDR2 SVGAGI (reference sequence). The CDR3 extends over 12 amino acids. V was trimmed by 2 bases and J by 6 bases, leaving 8 bases between them. In DNA, the CDR3 is TGTGCCAGCAGTTACATGACCGGCGAGCAGTACTTC. Protein: CASSYMTGEQYF.